The next 6 T cell receptor beta chains were all read from a single sample in a study of T-cell memory formation after mild COVID-19. TCRdb processed the 5' RACE reads anew with MiXCR; each CDR3 protein has one entry. The sample records about 190,000 distinct CDR3 sequences, approximately 16% being singletons. The sample taken for sequencing was PBMCs or a T cell subset sorted from them (not recorded which). The receptors derive from an adult woman who had mild COVID-19 (a few samples of this study predate the infection). Cell type and time point are not known.

The chain uses TRBV3-1 and TRBJ2-1, with 8 bases fitting TRBD2. This CDR3 spans 17 amino acids. The V segment lost 4 bases and the J segment 0 bases; nucleotides outside the gene matches: 8. Germline lookup yields CDR1 LGHDT and CDR2 YNNKEL (reference sequence). As DNA, the CDR3 is TGTGCCAGCAGCCCTTTAATCGGGGGGGGCTCCTACAATGAGCAGTTCTTC. Translating it yields CASSPLIGGGSYNEQFF.

Many counts were recorded for this clonotype. The J gene is TRBJ2-7, the V gene TRBV5-1; D is ambiguous. Trimming left V 0 bases short and J 2 bases short, with 9 bases between. This CDR3 comprises 14 residues. Germline lookup yields CDR1 SGHRS and CDR2 YFSETQ. The CDR3 nucleotides read TGCGCCAGCAGCTTGGCCGGGCCTCCCTACGAGCAGTACTTC. It encodes CASSLAGPPYEQYF. Full variable domain (missing parts from reference TRBV5-1 and TRBJ2-7): KAGVTQTPRYLIKTRGQQVTLSCSPISGHRSVSWYQQTPGQGLQFLFEYFSETQRNKGNFPGRFSGRQFSNSRSEMNVSTLELGDSALYLCASSLAGPPYEQYFGPGTRLTVT.

Concerning this clonotype: At one boundary the junction diverges from the germline segment, which might be a read error. The chain combines TRBV5-6 with TRBJ2-1; TRBD2 agrees at 10 bases. The CDR3 consists of 15 residues. Germline V gene sequence: CDR1 SGHDT, CDR2 YYEEEE. The chain's CDR3 is CAISPPGLASYEQFF. CDR3 DNA sequence: TGTGCCATCAGCCCCCCGGGACTAGCGTCGTATGAGCAGTTCTTC.

The chain employs TRBV18 and TRBJ2-1; 8 bases are shared with TRBD1. CDR1 is KGHSH, CDR2 LQKENI, per germline. Trimming removed 2 bases from V and 1 base from J; junction bases left unmatched: 7. The CDR3 is made up of 17 amino acids. CDR3 region: CASSPGTTGVSYNEQFF. The CDR3 DNA reads TGTGCCAGCTCACCAGGGACGACAGGGGTTTCCTACAATGAGCAGTTCTTC.

The chain is built from TRBV29-1 and TRBJ1-2, with TRBD1 identical over 7 bases. Germline lookup yields CDR1 SQVTM and CDR2 ANQGSEA. Germline trimming cut 5 bases from V and 3 bases from J; bases unmatched to any gene: 9. The CDR3 loop spans 14 amino acids. CDR3 sequence (DNA): TGCAGCGTTTGGGGATTGGACAGGTACTATGGCTACACCTTC. This gives the protein CSVWGLDRYYGYTF.

This clonotype was seen a handful of times. J is TRBJ2-3 and V is TRBV7-2; tentatively, D is TRBD2 (6 bases). Germline CDR1 is SGHTA and CDR2 is FQGNSA. This CDR3 comprises 15 residues. V was trimmed by 5 bases and J by 3 bases, leaving 15 bases between them. The CDR3 DNA reads as TGTGCCAGCAGCCGGGACTTGCACTCGACAGATACGCAGTATTTT. As protein: CASSRDLHSTDTQYF.